Reported below is one TCR beta chain. The V and J ends lost 3 bases and 2 bases respectively, with 26 bases between them. The CDR3 runs 20 residues. Germline V gene data show CDR1 as SGHTS and CDR2 as YDEGEE. These data come from a study of blood T cell repertoires in COVID-19. About the research overall: Researchers got acute and convalescent COVID-19 samples from the United States, Italy and Spain.

The repertoire was sequenced with immunoSEQ multiplex PCR; TCRdb's copy has only in-frame clones and lacks some. The sample lists 250,000 to 300,000 clones, 85% seen once, with 6.6% in the top ten. Donors were grouped by their self-reported clinical history. The material sequenced was PBMCs or T cells enriched from blood (not recorded which). The clonotype was recovered from a woman aged 50 to 65 who had been exposed to COVID-19. The genes are TRBV5-8 and TRBJ1-4; D possibly corresponds to TRBD1 (5 bases). The CDR3 DNA is TGTGCCAGCAGCTCGTCTCCTCGTGAACACTCAGGGAGGACTAATGAAAAACTGTTTTTT. It specifies CASSSSPREHSGRTNEKLFF.